Listed here are 17 T cell receptor beta chains from one sample, sequenced in a study of beta chain features in type 1 diabetes. These receptors have no known antigen. Study-level results: Type 1 diabetes patients had TCRB CDR3s that were shorter (moderately but significantly so) in all four CD4+ subsets.

Reverse transcription of all isolated RNA meant that expressed TCRB transcripts were sequenced. Sequencing was performed with immunoSEQ multiplex PCR; in TCRdb, only in-frame clones are kept and a portion is missing. The sample lists under 150,000 clones, roughly 10% occurring once. The sample comprised central memory CD4+ T cells from blood. These receptors were obtained from a young man with type 1 diabetes.

The J gene is TRBJ1-2, the V gene TRBV28; perhaps TRBD1 as D (5 bases). The CDR3 is 11 residues long. Germline-derived CDR1 and CDR2 are MDHEN and SYDVKM. V lost 10 bases to trimming and J lost 5 bases, with 11 bases between them. CDR3 loop: CAIQGGYGYTF. CDR3 nucleotide sequence: TGTGCCATCCAGGGAGGATATGGCTACACCTTC.

This clone was recorded many times. This chain connects TRBV5-1 to TRBJ2-2, with 7 bases that match TRBD1. Germline V CDR1 and CDR2: SGHRS, YFSETQ. The V and J ends lost 4 bases and 6 bases, in that order; junction bases with no gene match: 3. This CDR3 contains 13 residues. The CDR3: CASSPGQSGELFF. Written as DNA, the CDR3 is TGCGCCAGCAGCCCGGGACAGTCCGGGGAGCTGTTTTTT. Full variable domain (outside the CDR3, taken from reference TRBV5-1 and TRBJ2-2): KAGVTQTPRYLIKTRGQQVTLSCSPISGHRSVSWYQQTPGQGLQFLFEYFSETQRNKGNFPGRFSGRQFSNSRSEMNVSTLELGDSALYLCASSPGQSGELFFGEGSRLTVL.

The chain couples TRBV28 to TRBJ2-5; 9 bases line up with TRBD1. Looked up from germline, CDR1 is MDHEN and CDR2 is SYDVKM. The CDR3 consists of 13 residues. V trimming: 2 bases; J trimming: 5 bases; junction bases outside the gene matches: 0. In nucleotides, the CDR3 is TGTGCCAGCAGTTTAGGGACAGGGGAGACCCAGTACTTC. It translates to CASSLGTGETQYF.

A few counts support this clone. The chain combines TRBV28 with TRBJ1-1, with a possible D match to TRBD1 (5 bases). Germline CDR1 is MDHEN and CDR2 is SYDVKM. Trimming took 10 bases from V and 4 from J, leaving 13 bases between them. This CDR3 has 12 amino acids. Written as DNA, the CDR3 is TGTGCCACCCAGACAGCCTTCACTGAAGCTTTCTTT. Its translation: CATQTAFTEAFF.

As regards this clone: The sample contains more than one DNA sequence encoding this CDR3. The rearrangement links TRBV5-6 to TRBJ1-6; 7 bases are shared with TRBD1. Germline CDR1 is SGHDT and CDR2 is YYEEEE. The ends lost 1 base at V and 10 bases at J; junction bases unmatched: 2. This CDR3 is 13 amino acids long. The CDR3 here is CASSLTGASPLHF. Written as DNA, the CDR3 is TGTGCCAGCAGCTTGACAGGGGCCTCACCCCTCCACTTT. Supplemented by reference TRBV5-6 and TRBJ1-6, the full variable domain reads DAGVTQSPTHLIKTRGQQVTLRCSPKSGHDTVSWYQQALGQGPQFIFQYYEEEERQRGNFPDRFSGHQFPNYSSELNVNALLLGDSALYLCASSLTGASPLHFGNGTRLTVT.

The sample holds a few counts of this clone. The chain uses TRBV7-3 and TRBJ2-3; 7 bases fit TRBD2. CDR1 SGHTA and CDR2 FQGTGA come from the germline V gene. Trimming at V came to 5 bases and at J to 5 bases, leaving 7 bases not matched to a gene. The CDR3 length is 14 residues. The CDR3 spells CASSPGEGGDTQYF. For the CDR3, the DNA is TGTGCCAGCAGCCCGGGGGAGGGCGGAGATACGCAGTATTTT.

This clone has only a few counts. The gene calls are TRBV7-8 and TRBJ1-2; 8 positions agree with TRBD1. Looked up from germline, CDR1 is SGHVS and CDR2 is FQNEAQ. The junction had 0 bases not matched to a gene; V was cut back by 3 bases and J by 0 bases. The CDR3 loop spans 14 amino acids. The CDR3: CASSLDRANYGYTF. Written as DNA, the CDR3 is TGTGCCAGCAGCTTGGACAGGGCTAACTATGGCTACACCTTC.

This clone was counted a few times. This sequence joins TRBV29-1 and TRBJ2-3; D is perhaps TRBD2 (6 bases). Trimming took off 2 bases at V and 2 bases at J, with 8 bases between the two ends. This CDR3 has 13 amino acids. Germline values: CDR1 SQVTM, CDR2 ANQGSEA. CDR3 sequence reads: CSVEWRVTDTQYF. CDR3 nucleotide sequence: TGCAGCGTTGAATGGAGGGTCACAGATACGCAGTATTTT.

About this clone itself: Other DNA sequences in the sample encode the same CDR3. The rearrangement uses TRBV9 and TRBJ1-1; unclear D gene. The germline CDR1 and CDR2 sequences are SGDLS and YYNGEE. V lost 0 bases and J 0 bases, leaving 6 bases between the germline ends. The length of the CDR3 is 14 residues. CDR3 protein: CASSVDRLNTEAFF. DNA for the CDR3: TGTGCCAGCAGCGTAGACAGATTGAACACTGAAGCTTTCTTT.

J is TRBJ2-7 and V is TRBV5-5; TRBD1 agrees at 7 bases. There are 15 residues in the CDR3. Germline trimming cut 1 base from V and 0 bases from J; bases unmatched to any gene: 4. From germline, CDR1 is SGHKS and CDR2 YYEKEE (reference sequence). CDR3 DNA: TGTGCCAGCAGCTTGTCGCAGGGGGTCTCCTACGAGCAGTACTTC. Protein product: CASSLSQGVSYEQYF.

The table lists this clone with a few counts. CDR3 bases: TGTGCCGCGGCGGGGGTGTACGGCTACACCTTC. It specifies CAAAGVYGYTF. This chain joins TRBV19 and TRBJ1-2, with D possibly TRBD1 on 5 matching bases. The CDR3 totals 11 residues. Between the trimmed V and J ends, which lost 11 bases and 8 bases, there was a span of 15 bases. Germline values: CDR1 LNHDA, CDR2 SQIVND (reference sequence).

This sequence joins TRBV18 and TRBJ2-5, with D possibly TRBD2 on 5 matching bases. The V and J ends lost 6 bases and 4 bases respectively, with 9 bases between them. Germline V CDR1 and CDR2: KGHSH, LQKENI. The length of the CDR3 is 12 residues. The CDR3 reads CASSLSGETQYF. Here the CDR3 DNA reads TGTGCCAGCTCCCTCAGCGGAGAGACCCAGTACTTC.

This clone was seen only a few times. This chain connects TRBV7-8 to TRBJ2-1; the D is unclear. The CDR3 loop spans 13 amino acids. V lost 5 bases and J 5 bases, leaving 10 bases between the germline ends. Germline assignment: CDR1 SGHVS and CDR2 FQNEAQ. CDR3 DNA sequence: TGTGCCAGCAGCCCGAGATTCCACAATGAGCAGTTCTTC. Amino acid sequence: CASSPRFHNEQFF.

This clone has only a few counts. The genes are TRBV2 and TRBJ2-7; D may be TRBD1 (6 bases). Germline assignment: CDR1 SNHLY and CDR2 FYNNEI. The V gene lost 7 bases and the J gene lost 5 bases, with 12 bases spanning the gap. The CDR3 runs 12 residues. The CDR3 region is CASKGDGDEQYF. CDR3 in DNA: TGTGCCAGCAAGGGGGACGGTGACGAGCAGTACTTC.

This clone turned up a few times. The rearrangement uses TRBV29-1 and TRBJ1-2; 7 nucleotides align to TRBD1. Germline trimming cut 6 bases from V and 0 bases from J; bases unmatched to any gene: 4. In germline, CDR1 is SQVTM, CDR2 ANQGSEA. This CDR3 spans 13 amino acids. Written as DNA, the CDR3 is TGCAGCGTGGGGGACAGAGCTAACTATGGCTACACCTTC. Amino acid sequence: CSVGDRANYGYTF.

This clone appeared a few times. The chain employs TRBV9 and TRBJ2-2; 8 nucleotides match TRBD1. Germline CDR1 is SGDLS and CDR2 is YYNGEE. The CDR3 length is 14 residues. The trim removed 3 bases at V and 7 bases at J, leaving 5 bases unmatched. This CDR3 reads CASSGQGAVGELFF. The CDR3 nucleotides are TGTGCCAGCAGCGGTCAGGGGGCGGTCGGGGAGCTGTTTTTT. Based on the CDR3 plus reference TRBV9 and TRBJ2-2, the full variable domain is DSGVTQTPKHLITATGQRVTLRCSPRSGDLSVYWYQQSLDQGLQFLIQYYNGEERAKGNILERFSAQQFPDLHSELNLSSLELGDSALYFCASSGQGAVGELFFGEGSRLTVL.

This clone turned up a few times. The chain has TRBV28 and TRBJ2-3, with D perhaps matching TRBD2 (5 bases). The CDR3 runs to 13 residues. The V gene lost 8 bases and the J gene lost 6 bases, with 15 bases spanning the gap. CDR1 is MDHEN, CDR2 SYDVKM, per germline. CDR3 protein: CASGDGRADTQYF. In nucleotides, the CDR3 is TGTGCCAGCGGCGACGGGCGGGCTGATACGCAGTATTTT.